This T cell receptor beta chain was obtained from a study of response to subunit inactivated influenza vaccine. Trimming shortened V by 2 bases and J by 1 base, and 5 bases separated the two germline ends. The CDR3 is made up of 13 amino acids. In this sample, this clonotype turned up many times. Its target is unknown. The study, taken as a whole, reports: That few new T cells are recruited by each seasonal influenza vaccination was the authors' suggestion.

TCRdb used MiXCR to reprocess the RT-PCR reads, holding one entry per CDR3 protein. The table records under 200,000 distinct CDR3 sequences, around 9.9% of them present only once. This chain joins TRBV12-3 or TRBV12-4 and TRBJ1-1; D gene unclear. The clonotype was recovered from a man aged 50 to 59 who received an inactivated influenza vaccine. The material sequenced was non-naive T cells sorted from PBMCs, taken about 40 days after vaccination. CDR3 protein: CASSLLENTEAFF. The CDR3 DNA reads TGTGCCAGCAGTTTATTGGAGAACACTGAAGCTTTCTTT.